This T cell receptor (beta chain) is from a study of beta chain features in type 1 diabetes. Overall study results and limits: Moderate but significant shortening of TCRB CDR3s was recorded in all four CD4+ subsets from Type 1 diabetes patients. PCR, the amplification step, might favor shorter templates, equally in patients and controls.

Sampling consisted of one heparinised blood draw per donor, averaging approximately 120 mL. Sorting of CD4+ naive, central memory, regulatory and stem cell-like memory cells was performed via CD45RO/CCR7/CD25/CD127/CD95/CD27. The CDR3 is 15 amino acids. Germline CDR1 reads LNHNV; CDR2 reads YYDKDF (reference sequence). Trimming took off 0 bases at V and 7 bases at J, with 13 bases between the two ends. A remark on this clone: Its antigen is not known.

Expressed TCRB transcripts were sequenced after all isolated RNA was converted to cDNA. Using immunoSEQ multiplex PCR, the repertoire was profiled, and TCRdb retains in-frame clones only, with some absent. The sample yields about 650,000 clones, around 12% seen once. The receptor was derived from a man younger than 45 with type 1 diabetes. J is TRBJ2-1 and V is TRBV15; D may be TRBD2 (5 bases). Material for sequencing was naive CD4+ T cells from blood. The DNA for the CDR3 is TGTGCCACCAGCAGAGAGGGGAGAAGTGAGAATGAGCAGTTCTTC. It codes for CATSREGRSENEQFF.